The rows below give T cell receptor beta chains drawn from one sample of a study of Ad26.COV2.S vaccination and SARS-CoV-2 variants. TCRdb keeps only in-frame clones here, not all; method: immunoSEQ multiplex PCR. In the table there are hundreds of thousands of clones, around 90% of which are singletons. The sequences come from peripheral blood, collected in a trial of Ad26.COV2.S vaccine versus placebo. Receptors were obtained from a person aged 18 to 59 who received the Ad26.COV2.S COVID-19 vaccine or a placebo. The CDR3 runs from the conserved cysteine through the conserved F or W. Fields, in order: J gene, clone size, V gene, CDR3 protein. The size entry is marked missing in some rows and otherwise reads once, few, many or a size class.

j_call: TRBJ1-1
clone_size: .
v_call: TRBV19
cdr3_aa: CASSTYRRQGWNTEAFF

j_call: TRBJ2-1
clone_size: .
v_call: TRBV5-1
cdr3_aa: CASSFGGDSYNEQFF

j_call: TRBJ2-2
clone_size: .
v_call: TRBV4-3
cdr3_aa: CASSQENPTSPNTGELFF

j_call: TRBJ1-2
clone_size: .
v_call: TRBV6-5
cdr3_aa: CASSYSGGYGYTF

j_call: TRBJ2-7
clone_size: .
v_call: TRBV30
cdr3_aa: CAWSDGRPDEQYF

j_call: TRBJ1-2
clone_size: few
v_call: TRBV3-1/TRBV3-2
cdr3_aa: CASSQGWEGYGYTF

j_call: TRBJ2-7
clone_size: .
v_call: TRBV19
cdr3_aa: CASSPGQGWEGEQYF

j_call: TRBJ2-3
clone_size: .
v_call: TRBV6-5
cdr3_aa: CASSYSGSSTDTQYF

j_call: TRBJ2-5
clone_size: .
v_call: TRBV7-9
cdr3_aa: CASSLDYVLETQYF

j_call: TRBJ1-2
clone_size: .
v_call: TRBV7-8
cdr3_aa: CASSLDEGNYGYTF

j_call: TRBJ2-2
clone_size: .
v_call: TRBV7-2
cdr3_aa: CASSPDSYTGELFF

j_call: TRBJ1-5
clone_size: .
v_call: TRBV27
cdr3_aa: CASSLSRGSGPQHF

j_call: TRBJ1-1
clone_size: .
v_call: TRBV12-3/TRBV12-4
cdr3_aa: CASSPNQVEAFF

j_call: TRBJ1-3
clone_size: .
v_call: TRBV9
cdr3_aa: CASSLHLDGLSGNTIYF

j_call: TRBJ1-3
clone_size: .
v_call: TRBV5-1
cdr3_aa: CASYAPGSGNTIYF

j_call: TRBJ1-6
clone_size: .
v_call: TRBV6-2/TRBV6-3
cdr3_aa: CASSYGKWGRNSPLHF

j_call: TRBJ2-7
clone_size: .
v_call: TRBV18
cdr3_aa: CASSPVGGQYEQYF

j_call: TRBJ2-7
clone_size: .
v_call: TRBV4-1
cdr3_aa: CASSQEVQGGYEQYF

j_call: TRBJ2-2
clone_size: .
v_call: TRBV7-2
cdr3_aa: CAKRDTHTGELFF